This record looks at one T cell receptor beta chain sequence and its context. The data were obtained in a study of control samples from healthy donors and cancer patients. V lost 6 bases and J lost 0; bases outside the gene matches: 8. This CDR3 has 17 residues. Per germline, CDR1 LGHNA and CDR2 YSLEER. The table came from immunoSEQ multiplex PCR; TCRdb's copy has only in-frame clones and leaves some out. The sample includes roughly 130,000 clones, over 85% of them seen just once. This receptor was obtained from a man aged 25 to 40 in good health. Sequencing used blood. The chain uses TRBV4-3 and TRBJ2-6, with 7 bases identical to TRBD1. Here the CDR3 reads CASSMTDRYSGANVLTF. The CDR3 DNA follows: TGCGCCAGCAGTATGACGGACAGGTACTCTGGGGCCAACGTCCTGACTTTC.